These 22 T cell receptor beta chains originate from one sample sequenced in a study of regulatory T cells in long-lasting Graves disease. Building of the TCR beta libraries involved iRepertoire HTBI primers and Arm-PCR of CDR3 regions. TCRdb analysed the multiplex PCR reads with MiXCR anew, one entry per CDR3 protein. The sample contains fewer than 550,000 distinct CDR3 sequences, around a fifth of which appear only once. Time point indicated: persistent/refractory GD, antithyroid drugs over 5 years with positive TRAb. The TCR library used RNA extracted from PBMCs. Sequencing used peripheral blood mononuclear cells (PBMCs), obtained when the disease was refractory, from a patient treated with antithyroid drugs. The receptors shown here come from a female donor with Graves disease.

The chain has TRBV13 and TRBJ1-2; maybe TRBD1 (5 bases). Trimming cost V 5 bases and J 8 bases, with 15 bases left between them. CDR1 and CDR2 from the germline V gene are PRHDT and FYEKMQ (reference sequence). The CDR3 is made up of 13 amino acids. CDR3 in DNA: TGTGCCAGCAGCCCCTGGGGCTCCCTGGGCTACACCTTC. Protein product: CASSPWGSLGYTF.

The table lists this clonotype with many counts. This chain uses TRBV6-1 with TRBJ2-7, with no clear D. Germline-derived CDR1 and CDR2 are MNHNS and SASEGT. The CDR3 length is 14 residues. Trimming took 6 bases from V and 3 from J, leaving 15 bases between them. The CDR3 here is CASRSSRAYYEQYF. The CDR3 DNA follows: TGTGCCAGCAGATCTTCTAGAGCCTACTACGAGCAGTACTTC.

This clonotype came up many times. The gene calls are TRBV6-1 and TRBJ1-6, with a possible D match to TRBD1 (5 bases). Trimming cost V 5 bases and J 6 bases, with 17 bases left between them. This CDR3 is built from 16 residues. Germline assignment: CDR1 MNHNS and CDR2 SASEGT. DNA for the CDR3: TGTGCCAGCAGTATTGGATCGGGACGTCCTAATTCACCCCTCCACTTT. Residues: CASSIGSGRPNSPLHF.

This clonotype was detected many times. This chain uses TRBV7-2 with TRBJ2-7; 7 bases are a match to TRBD1. J was trimmed by 5 bases and V by 5 bases; bases with no gene match: 9. The V gene's germline CDR1 is SGHTA and CDR2 FQGNSA. This CDR3 comprises 14 residues. As DNA, the CDR3 is TGTGCCAGCAGCCCTCAGGGGGTCGGGGACGAGCAGTACTTC. This sequence encodes CASSPQGVGDEQYF.

The rearrangement uses TRBV18 and TRBJ1-1; D gene ambiguous. The germline CDR1 and CDR2 sequences are KGHSH and LQKENI. V was pared by 1 base and J by 4 bases, with 13 bases between. The CDR3 has 15 amino acids. CDR3 loop: CASSPRVGGGTEAFF. As DNA, the CDR3 is TGTGCCAGCTCACCACGCGTGGGCGGTGGCACTGAAGCTTTCTTT.

This clonotype showed up just a few times. CDR3 DNA sequence: TGCGCCAGCAGCTTGGGGCCTTTATCCGGCTACACCTTC. Protein product: CASSLGPLSGYTF. J is TRBJ1-2 and V is TRBV5-1; D is uncertain. This CDR3 contains 13 residues. In germline, CDR1 is SGHRS, CDR2 YFSETQ. The V and J ends lost 0 bases and 8 bases respectively, with 11 bases between them.

The chain is built from TRBV11-2 and TRBJ2-7; TRBD2 matches 10 bases. Germline CDR1 and CDR2: SGHAT and FQNNGV. The CDR3 loop spans 15 amino acids. V gave up 4 bases and J gave up 5 bases; unmatched junction bases: 8. CDR3 bases: TGTGCCAGCAGCTCCGGGACTAGCGAAACGGACGAGCAGTACTTC. It is translated as CASSSGTSETDEQYF.

The J gene is TRBJ2-7, the V gene TRBV3-1; unclear D gene. This CDR3 comprises 15 residues. The V end lost 4 bases, the J end lost 2 bases, and 15 bases lay between the germline ends. Germline CDR1 reads LGHDT; CDR2 reads YNNKEL (reference sequence). CDR3 sequence reads: CASSLGPDRAYEQYF. As DNA, the CDR3 is TGTGCCAGCAGCCTCGGGCCGGACCGAGCCTACGAGCAGTACTTC.

CDR3 region: CASRPQGVRNYGYTF. The CDR3 DNA reads as TGTGCCAGCAGACCCCAGGGGGTACGGAACTATGGCTACACCTTC. V is TRBV28 and J is TRBJ1-2, with 7 bases that match TRBD1. The CDR3 is 15 amino acids. V was pared by 6 bases and J by 2 bases, with 9 bases of the junction left unmatched. CDR1 MDHEN and CDR2 SYDVKM come from the germline V gene.

This clonotype was found a few times. The junction departs from the called germline gene at one end, perhaps through a read error. The J gene is TRBJ2-5, the V gene TRBV7-7, with D perhaps TRBD1 (6 bases). Germline V lookup: CDR1 SSHAT, CDR2 FNYEAQ (reference sequence). The CDR3 is 13 residues long. In nucleotides, the CDR3 is TGTGCTAGCAGCTCCGCAGGGGAAGAGACCCAGTACTTC. This gives the protein CASSSAGEETQYF.

The gene calls are TRBV3-1 and TRBJ1-1; D unclear. Germline CDR1 reads LGHDT; CDR2 reads YNNKEL (reference sequence). V lost 1 base and J lost 4, with 10 bases in between. The CDR3 has 14 residues. The chain's CDR3 is CASSQGNRVTEAFF. The CDR3 DNA is TGTGCCAGCAGCCAAGGAAATCGGGTCACTGAAGCTTTCTTT.

The chain has TRBV20-1 and TRBJ1-1; tentative D call: TRBD1 (5 bases). Deletions cut 0 bases from V and 3 bases from J, with 20 bases between. The germline V gene encodes CDR1 DFQATT and CDR2 SNEGSKA (reference sequence). The CDR3 totals 17 residues. CDR3 region: CSARDRQTPVWDTEAFF. The CDR3 nucleotides read TGCAGTGCTAGAGATCGACAGACCCCTGTGTGGGACACTGAAGCTTTCTTT.

This clonotype was detected ten times or more. The chain uses TRBV28 and TRBJ2-7, with D unclear. The CDR3 is 11 residues long. V dropped 0 bases and J dropped 4 bases, with 1 base sitting between them. Germline loops: CDR1 MDHEN, CDR2 SYDVKM. The chain's CDR3 is CASSLWYEQYF. CDR3 coding DNA: TGTGCCAGCAGTTTATGGTACGAGCAGTACTTC. Based on the CDR3 plus reference TRBV28 and TRBJ2-7, the full variable domain is DVKVTQSSRYLVKRTGEKVFLECVQDMDHENMFWYRQDPGLGLRLIYFSYDVKMKEKGDIPEGYSVSREKKERFSLILESASTNQTSMYLCASSLWYEQYFGPGTRLTVT.

This clonotype was picked up many times. This chain connects TRBV7-6 to TRBJ1-5; D unclear. Germline V gene sequence: CDR1 SGHVS, CDR2 FNYEAQ. V was cut by 1 base and J by 3 bases, with 4 bases left in between. There are 13 residues in the CDR3. The CDR3 is CASSLEDNQPQHF. The DNA for the CDR3 is TGTGCCAGCAGCTTAGAGGACAATCAGCCCCAGCATTTT.

This clonotype was detected a few times. A much larger clone lies a single base off, so this may be a read error. This sequence joins TRBV28 and TRBJ2-1, with unresolved D. The germline CDR1 and CDR2 sequences are MDHEN and SYDVKM. The CDR3 runs 10 residues. V shed 5 bases and J shed 7 bases, with 3 bases lying between them. CDR3 nucleotide sequence: TGTGCCAGCAGTCAAAATGAGCAGTTCTTC. Translated, it gives CASSQNEQFF.

This clonotype was detected a few times. The V gene is TRBV28, the J gene TRBJ2-7; possibly TRBD1 or TRBD2 for D (5 bases each). Trimming took 4 bases from V and 2 from J, leaving 12 bases between them. The germline CDR1 and CDR2 sequences are MDHEN and SYDVKM. CDR3 size: 14 residues. CDR3: CASSWDGAAYEQYF. CDR3 coding DNA: TGTGCCAGCAGTTGGGACGGGGCGGCCTACGAGCAGTACTTC.

This rearrangement joins TRBV4-1 to TRBJ2-2; 9 bases line up with TRBD2. In germline, CDR1 is MGHRA, CDR2 YSYEKL. V lost 4 bases, J lost 2 bases, and 8 bases stayed unmatched. The CDR3 runs to 17 residues. The CDR3 sequence is CASSPDISGGNTGELFF. As DNA, the CDR3 is TGCGCCAGCAGCCCGGACATTAGCGGGGGAAACACCGGGGAGCTGTTTTTT.

J is TRBJ1-4 and V is TRBV7-9; D is perhaps TRBD1 (5 bases). Between the trimmed V and J ends, which lost 6 bases and 15 bases, there was a span of 17 bases. This CDR3 comprises 12 residues. Germline V gives CDR1 SEHNR, CDR2 FQNEAQ (reference sequence). The CDR3 DNA sequence: TGTGCCAGCAGACATGAACGGGACTCGGTGTTTTTT. Protein product: CASRHERDSVFF. Variable domain in full (rest from reference TRBV7-9 and TRBJ1-4): DTGVSQNPRHKITKRGQNVTFRCDPISEHNRLYWYRQTLGQGPEFLTYFQNEAQLEKSRLLSDRFSAERPKGSFSTLEIQRTEQGDSAMYLCASRHERDSVFFGSGTQLSVL.

The J gene is TRBJ1-4, the V gene TRBV5-1; D unclear. There are 17 residues in the CDR3. The V gene lost 4 bases and the J gene lost 0 bases, with 16 bases spanning the gap. CDR1 and CDR2 from the germline V gene are SGHRS and YFSETQ. This CDR3 reads CASSLRAGTATNEKLFF. CDR3 coding DNA: TGCGCCAGCAGCCTTCGGGCAGGAACCGCAACTAATGAAAAACTGTTTTTT.

This clonotype came up many times. This chain's CDR3 is CASSQRAAQMNTEAFF. For the CDR3, the DNA is TGTGCCAGCAGCCAAAGGGCGGCTCAGATGAACACTGAAGCTTTCTTT. The chain combines TRBV3-1 with TRBJ1-1; D unclear. The V end lost 2 bases, the J end lost 0 bases, and 13 bases lay between the germline ends. There are 16 residues in the CDR3. Germline CDR1 reads LGHDT; CDR2 reads YNNKEL (reference sequence).

The table lists this clonotype with many counts. This rearrangement joins TRBV28 to TRBJ2-7; 7 bases line up with TRBD1. The CDR3 totals 15 residues. The V gene's germline CDR1 is MDHEN and CDR2 SYDVKM. With 10 bases clipped from V and 0 bases from J, the junction kept 12 bases outside the gene matches. The CDR3 nucleotides read TGTGCCACCCATTTAAACAGGGGTGTCTCCTACGAGCAGTACTTC. Amino acid sequence: CATHLNRGVSYEQYF.

The genes are TRBV19 and TRBJ1-2; D remains unclear. V was clipped by 3 bases and J by 6 bases, with 8 bases between them. The CDR3 covers 12 residues. Per the germline V gene, CDR1 is LNHDA and CDR2 is SQIVND (reference sequence). This CDR3 is CASSIQENGYTF. The CDR3 region has the DNA TGTGCCAGTAGTATCCAGGAGAATGGCTACACCTTC.